A single sample gave rise to the 27 T cell receptor beta chains below, sequenced in a study of ipilimumab plus nivolumab after autologous stem cell transplantation. The table came from immunoSEQ multiplex PCR; TCRdb's copy has only in-frame clones and leaves some out. In the table there are roughly 43,000 clones, approximately 90% of which are singletons. The source material was PBMCs, sampled in a trial of ipilimumab plus nivolumab as post-transplant consolidation. The receptors stem from a male donor with multiple myeloma.

The rearrangement uses TRBV28 and TRBJ1-1; no firm D call. V dropped 5 bases and J dropped 5 bases, with 9 bases sitting between them. From germline, CDR1 is MDHEN and CDR2 SYDVKM. The CDR3 sequence is 12 residues long. The CDR3 sequence is CASSTTVTEAFF. The CDR3, as DNA: TGTGCCAGCAGTACGACTGTAACTGAAGCTTTCTTT.

The rearrangement uses TRBV7-8 and TRBJ1-2; 8 bases match TRBD1. Trimming cost V 0 bases and J 3 bases; bases outside gene matches: 9. The germline V gene has CDR1 SGHVS and CDR2 FQNEAQ. The CDR3 is made up of 17 amino acids. CDR3 DNA: TGTGCCAGCAGCTTAGCCGGAGGGTTGGACAGGGACTATGGCTACACCTTC. Its protein product is CASSLAGGLDRDYGYTF.

The chain combines TRBV28 with TRBJ2-7; unclear D gene. V was clipped by 3 bases and J by 0 bases, with 12 bases between them. Germline V gene sequence: CDR1 MDHEN, CDR2 SYDVKM. The CDR3 has 15 residues. The CDR3 loop is CASSLGWQASYEQYF. CDR3 nucleotides: TGTGCCAGCAGTTTGGGGTGGCAGGCCTCCTACGAGCAGTACTTC.

The rearrangement joins TRBV18 to TRBJ1-2; D uncertain. V was clipped by 5 bases and J by 7 bases, with 11 bases between them. The CDR3 is 12 amino acids. The V gene's germline CDR1 is KGHSH and CDR2 LQKENI. Here the CDR3 reads CASSGREPGYTF. In DNA, the CDR3 is TGTGCCAGCTCAGGCCGGGAACCTGGCTACACCTTC.

The chain uses TRBV12-5 and TRBJ2-7, with TRBD2 matching over 8 bases. The germline V gene has CDR1 LGHNT and CDR2 FRNRAP. This CDR3 region has 15 residues. After removal of 7 bases from V and 7 bases from J, the junction contained 15 bases not matched to a gene. The CDR3 DNA is TGTGCTAGTGCTCTGACCGGCTTAGCGGGACGGGAGCAGTACTTC. It codes for CASALTGLAGREQYF. The variable domain in full, completed from reference TRBV12-5 and TRBJ2-7, reads DARVTQTPRHKVTEMGQEVTMRCQPILGHNTVFWYRQTMMQGLELLAYFRNRAPLDDSGMPKDRFSAEMPDATLATLKIQPSEPRDSAVYFCASALTGLAGREQYFGPGTRLTVT.

The chain couples TRBV19 to TRBJ2-3; D ambiguous. This CDR3 region has 12 residues. The V gene's germline CDR1 is LNHDA and CDR2 SQIVND (reference sequence). With 5 bases removed from V and 4 bases from J, the gap between germline ends came to 7 bases. The CDR3 DNA reads TGTGCCAGTAGTGCCTGGGCAGATACGCAGTATTTT. Translated, it gives CASSAWADTQYF. Looking up the rest from reference TRBV19 and TRBJ2-3 gives the full variable domain: DGGITQSPKYLFRKEGQNVTLSCEQNLNHDAMYWYRQDPGQGLRLIYYSQIVNDFQKGDIAEGYSVSREKKESFPLTVTSAQKNPTAFYLCASSAWADTQYFGPGTRLTVL.

V gene TRBV10-3 combines with J gene TRBJ2-7, with 8 bases matching TRBD2. V lost 8 bases and J lost 0; bases outside the gene matches: 12. The V gene's germline CDR1 is ENHRY and CDR2 SYGVKD. CDR3 size: 16 residues. The CDR3 DNA reads TGTGCCATCGGGGCTAGCGGGTATCGGACCTCCTACGAGCAGTACTTC. Its translation: CAIGASGYRTSYEQYF.

The V and J genes are TRBV5-8 and TRBJ1-2; 10 nucleotides align to TRBD1. V trimming: 4 bases; J trimming: 2 bases; junction bases outside the gene matches: 5. This CDR3 is built from 15 residues. Looked up from germline, CDR1 is SGHTS and CDR2 is YDEGEE. The CDR3 region has the DNA TGTGCCAGCAGCGTCCCGGGACAGGGGAACTATGGCTACACCTTC. It encodes CASSVPGQGNYGYTF.

The chain is built from TRBV9 and TRBJ2-3, with TRBD1 identical over 9 bases. Germline V gives CDR1 SGDLS, CDR2 YYNGEE. J was trimmed by 0 bases and V by 4 bases; bases with no gene match: 6. This CDR3 is built from 16 residues. The chain's CDR3 is CASSHWDRESTDTQYF. The CDR3 DNA is TGTGCCAGCAGCCACTGGGACAGGGAGAGCACAGATACGCAGTATTTT.

The chain is built from TRBV5-1 and TRBJ1-1; TRBD1 might be the D (5 bases). V lost 4 bases, J lost 1 base, and 14 bases lay in between. This CDR3 is built from 15 residues. The germline V gene encodes CDR1 SGHRS and CDR2 YFSETQ. DNA of the CDR3: TGCGCCAGCAGCCCCTTGGGGGTTAAGAACACTGAAGCTTTCTTT. Amino acid sequence: CASSPLGVKNTEAFF.

This chain connects TRBV27 to TRBJ2-1; 7 bases align to TRBD1. The length of the CDR3 is 17 residues. Germline V gene data show CDR1 as MNHEY and CDR2 as SMNVEV (reference sequence). V lost 7 bases and J lost 8; bases outside the gene matches: 20. For the CDR3, the DNA is TGTGCCAGCACCATAAGCCCACAGGGGATTAATATCGATGAGCAGTTCTTC. As protein: CASTISPQGINIDEQFF.

The chain employs TRBV7-9 and TRBJ2-3; 10 bases align to TRBD2. Germline trimming cut 5 bases from V and 2 bases from J; bases unmatched to any gene: 7. Germline CDR1 reads SEHNR; CDR2 reads FQNEAQ (reference sequence). The CDR3 is 16 amino acids. CDR3 sequence reads: CASSALAGGYTDTQYF. DNA of the CDR3: TGTGCCAGCAGCGCTTTAGCGGGGGGTTACACAGATACGCAGTATTTT. The full variable domain, in which reference TRBV7-9 and TRBJ2-3 provide the parts outside the CDR3, is DTGVSQNPRHKITKRGQNVTFRCDPISEHNRLYWYRQTLGQGPEFLTYFQNEAQLEKSRLLSDRFSAERPKGSFSTLEIQRTEQGDSAMYLCASSALAGGYTDTQYFGPGTRLTVL.

The J gene is TRBJ2-2, the V gene TRBV11-3, with D possibly called TRBD1 or TRBD2 (5 bases each). V dropped 3 bases and J dropped 5 bases, with 13 bases sitting between them. Germline CDR1 is SGHNT and CDR2 is YENEEA. The CDR3 is made up of 15 amino acids. CDR3 sequence reads: CASSFAGSGTGELFF. The DNA of the CDR3 is TGTGCCAGCAGCTTTGCAGGGTCGGGGACCGGGGAGCTGTTTTTT.

V usage is TRBV5-1 and J usage is TRBJ2-1; 12 bases agree with TRBD2. The V and J ends lost 0 bases and 10 bases, in that order; junction bases with no gene match: 11. The CDR3 covers 17 residues. Germline CDR1 and CDR2: SGHRS and YFSETQ. CDR3: CASSLGPARLAGEEQFF. The CDR3 bases are TGCGCCAGCAGCTTGGGCCCCGCGCGACTAGCGGGAGAAGAGCAGTTCTTC.

The chain uses TRBV5-6 and TRBJ2-3; D uncertain. The germline gives CDR1 SGHDT, CDR2 YYEEEE. V lost 0 bases, J lost 4 bases, and 21 bases lay in between. This CDR3 is built from 18 residues. The CDR3 loop reads CASSLVPRPPFRPDTQYF. DNA of the CDR3: TGTGCCAGCAGCTTGGTGCCTAGGCCCCCCTTCCGTCCAGATACGCAGTATTTT.

This clone was counted a few times. The chain employs TRBV5-1 and TRBJ2-6; D is uncertain. The CDR3 has 14 amino acids. Germline CDR1 and CDR2: SGHRS and YFSETQ. The ends were cut back, 0 bases at V and 2 bases at J, with 3 bases in the middle. This CDR3 reads CASSLEAGANVLTF. CDR3 nucleotide sequence: TGCGCCAGCAGCTTGGAGGCTGGGGCCAACGTCCTGACTTTC.

This chain links TRBV30 with TRBJ1-5; no clear D. Germline lookup yields CDR1 GTSNPN and CDR2 SVGIG (reference sequence). CDR3 length: 13 residues. The V gene lost 0 bases and the J gene lost 4 bases, with 7 bases spanning the gap. This CDR3 is CAWSVLGNQPQHF. CDR3 nucleotide sequence: TGTGCCTGGAGTGTACTCGGTAATCAGCCCCAGCATTTT.

The J gene is TRBJ2-3, the V gene TRBV19; 11 bases map to TRBD1. The junction had 4 bases not matched to a gene; V was cut back by 4 bases and J by 4 bases. This CDR3 is built from 15 residues. Germline V gene sequence: CDR1 LNHDA, CDR2 SQIVND (reference sequence). Here the CDR3 DNA reads TGTGCCAGTAGTACCAGGACAGGGGGCGCAGATACGCAGTATTTT. This codes for CASSTRTGGADTQYF.

This clone was counted between two and nine times. This chain uses TRBV2 with TRBJ2-4, with 8 bases lining up with TRBD2. This CDR3 has 15 amino acids. J was trimmed by 0 bases and V by 6 bases; bases with no gene match: 4. Looked up from germline, CDR1 is SNHLY and CDR2 is FYNNEI. CDR3 nucleotide sequence: TGTGCCAGCAGGGGAGCGGGAGAAGCCAAAAACATTCAGTACTTC. It is translated as CASRGAGEAKNIQYF. Full variable domain (outside the CDR3, taken from reference TRBV2 and TRBJ2-4): EPEVTQTPSHQVTQMGQEVILRCVPISNHLYFYWYRQILGQKVEFLVSFYNNEISEKSEIFDDQFSVERPDGSNFTLKIRSTKLEDSAMYFCASRGAGEAKNIQYFGAGTRLSVL.

This chain links TRBV19 with TRBJ2-2; 8 positions match TRBD1. CDR1 and CDR2 from the germline V gene are LNHDA and SQIVND (reference sequence). The CDR3 has 16 residues. V lost 6 bases and J lost 6; bases outside the gene matches: 12. The CDR3 coding sequence is TGTGCCAGTAGACAGAAGGCAGGGGGCTTTCCCGGGGAGCTGTTTTTT. The encoded protein is CASRQKAGGFPGELFF.

J is TRBJ2-5 and V is TRBV5-1, with TRBD2 matching over 13 bases. CDR1 and CDR2 (germline): SGHRS, YFSETQ. Losses at the gene ends were 1 base for V and 10 bases for J; bases not matched to a gene: 4. CDR3 length equals 14 residues. The CDR3 loop is CASSLTSGGDGQYF. DNA for the CDR3: TGCGCCAGCAGCTTGACTAGCGGGGGGGATGGCCAGTACTTC.

This chain uses TRBV27 with TRBJ2-1; unclear D gene. Germline CDR1 MNHEY, CDR2 SMNVEV (reference sequence). The CDR3 is 12 residues long. Trimming removed 2 bases at V and 6 bases at J, with 5 bases between. This CDR3 reads CASSLVGNEQFF. CDR3 DNA: TGTGCCAGCAGTTTAGTTGGCAATGAGCAGTTCTTC.

The chain uses TRBV12-5 and TRBJ2-7; D may be TRBD1 (5 bases). Per germline, CDR1 LGHNT and CDR2 FRNRAP. V lost 5 bases to trimming and J lost 3 bases, with 11 bases between them. The CDR3 runs to 13 residues. The DNA for the CDR3 is TGTGCTAGTGGTCCAGGGCCTAGCTACGAGCAGTACTTC. Its translation: CASGPGPSYEQYF.

The chain carries TRBV7-9 and TRBJ2-5, with D possibly TRBD2 on 6 matching bases. Germline V lookup: CDR1 SEHNR, CDR2 FQNEAQ (reference sequence). This CDR3 is 13 amino acids long. The V gene lost 5 bases and the J gene lost 1 base, with 8 bases spanning the gap. CDR3 coding DNA: TGTGCCAGCAGCCGGGACTTCCAAGAGACCCAGTACTTC. It is translated as CASSRDFQETQYF. The complete variable domain, with remaining parts taken from reference TRBV7-9 and TRBJ2-5, reads DTGVSQNPRHKITKRGQNVTFRCDPISEHNRLYWYRQTLGQGPEFLTYFQNEAQLEKSRLLSDRFSAERPKGSFSTLEIQRTEQGDSAMYLCASSRDFQETQYFGPGTRLLVL.

The V and J genes are TRBV6-4 and TRBJ1-1; tentative D call: TRBD1 (5 bases). Germline lookup yields CDR1 MRHNA and CDR2 SNTAGT. Trimming removed 6 bases from V and 0 bases from J, with 14 bases in between. The CDR3 has 15 amino acids. The CDR3, as DNA: TGTGCCAGCAGAGCCAGGTGGGGGTTGAACACTGAAGCTTTCTTT. Its protein product is CASRARWGLNTEAFF.

V gene TRBV29-1 combines with J gene TRBJ2-7; D gene ambiguous. V lost 4 bases and J lost 2, with 15 bases in between. The CDR3 totals 14 residues. The germline CDR1 and CDR2 sequences are SQVTM and ANQGSEA. The CDR3, as DNA: TGCAGCGTTGTGTGGTGGACCGGCACCTACGAGCAGTACTTC. Its translation is CSVVWWTGTYEQYF.

The genes are TRBV4-2 and TRBJ2-2; possibly TRBD1 or TRBD2 for D (6 bases each). V lost 0 bases and J lost 4, with 12 bases in between. The CDR3 runs to 16 residues. Germline CDR1 is LGHNA and CDR2 is YNFKEQ. The CDR3 DNA reads TGTGCCAGCAGCCAAGATTGGGGGGCGGTCACCGGGGAGCTGTTTTTT. Translating gives CASSQDWGAVTGELFF.